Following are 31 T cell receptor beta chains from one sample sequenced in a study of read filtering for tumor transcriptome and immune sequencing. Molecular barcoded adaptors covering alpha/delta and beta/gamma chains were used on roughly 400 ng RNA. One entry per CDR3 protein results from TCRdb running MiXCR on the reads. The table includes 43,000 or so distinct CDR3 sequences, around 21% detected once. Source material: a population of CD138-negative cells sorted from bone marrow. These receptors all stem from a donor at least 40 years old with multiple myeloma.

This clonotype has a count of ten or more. In nucleotides, the CDR3 is TGTGCCAGCAGTTTGGGGGGAACCGGGACAGGGGCCTACGAGCAGTACTTC. Translating it yields CASSLGGTGTGAYEQYF. V usage is TRBV28 and J usage is TRBJ2-7, with 10 nucleotides matching TRBD1. The CDR3 length is 17 residues. The V and J ends lost 3 bases and 2 bases, in that order; junction bases with no gene match: 10. The V gene's germline CDR1 is MDHEN and CDR2 SYDVKM.

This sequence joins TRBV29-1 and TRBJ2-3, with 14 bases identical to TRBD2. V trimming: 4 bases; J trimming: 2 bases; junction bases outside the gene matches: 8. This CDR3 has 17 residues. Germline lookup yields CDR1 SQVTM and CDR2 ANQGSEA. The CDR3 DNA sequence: TGCAGCGTTGGGGGACTAGCGGGAGTGTACTCCACAGATACGCAGTATTTT. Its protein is CSVGGLAGVYSTDTQYF.

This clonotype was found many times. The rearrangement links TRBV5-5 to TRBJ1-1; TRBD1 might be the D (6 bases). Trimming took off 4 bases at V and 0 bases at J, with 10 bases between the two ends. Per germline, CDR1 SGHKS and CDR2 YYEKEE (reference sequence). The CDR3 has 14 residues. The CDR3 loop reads CASSKGGMNTEAFF. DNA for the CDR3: TGTGCCAGCAGCAAGGGGGGCATGAACACTGAAGCTTTCTTT.

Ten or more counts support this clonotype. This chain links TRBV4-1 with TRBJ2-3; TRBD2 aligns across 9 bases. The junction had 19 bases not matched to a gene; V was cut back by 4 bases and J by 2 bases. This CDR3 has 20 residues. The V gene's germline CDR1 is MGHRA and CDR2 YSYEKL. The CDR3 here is CASSLRGGGASGGATDTQYF. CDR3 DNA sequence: TGCGCCAGCAGCCTCCGCGGGGGGGGAGCGAGCGGGGGTGCCACAGATACGCAGTATTTT.

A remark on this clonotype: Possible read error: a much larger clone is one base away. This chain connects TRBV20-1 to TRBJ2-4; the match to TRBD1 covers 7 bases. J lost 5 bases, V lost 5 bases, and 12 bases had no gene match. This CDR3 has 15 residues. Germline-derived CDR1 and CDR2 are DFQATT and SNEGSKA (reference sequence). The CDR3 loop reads CSAGPRGLGENIQYF. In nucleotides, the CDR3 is TGCAGTGCTGGCCCCAGGGGGTTAGGCGAAAACATTCAGTACTTC.

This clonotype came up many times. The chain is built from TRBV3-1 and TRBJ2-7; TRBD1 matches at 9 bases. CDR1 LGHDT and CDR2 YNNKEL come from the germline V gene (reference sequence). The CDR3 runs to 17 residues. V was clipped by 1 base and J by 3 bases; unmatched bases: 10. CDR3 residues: CASSQVGTGFFGYEQYF. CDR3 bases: TGTGCCAGCAGCCAAGTTGGGACAGGGTTCTTCGGCTACGAGCAGTACTTC.

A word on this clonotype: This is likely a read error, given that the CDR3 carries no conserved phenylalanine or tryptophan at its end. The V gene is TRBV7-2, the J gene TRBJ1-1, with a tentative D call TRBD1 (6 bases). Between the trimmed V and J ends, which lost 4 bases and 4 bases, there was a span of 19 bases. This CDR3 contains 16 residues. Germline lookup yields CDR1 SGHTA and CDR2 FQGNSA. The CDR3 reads CASSSLLQGSGTEAFS. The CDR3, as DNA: TGTGCCAGCAGCTCTCTATTACAGGGTTCCGGCACTGAAGCTTTCTCT.

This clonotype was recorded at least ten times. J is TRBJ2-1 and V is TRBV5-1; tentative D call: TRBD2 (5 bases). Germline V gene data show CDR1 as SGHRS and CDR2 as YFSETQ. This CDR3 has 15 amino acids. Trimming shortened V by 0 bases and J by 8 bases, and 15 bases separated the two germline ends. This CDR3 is CASSLEDSYDDEQFF. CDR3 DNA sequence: TGCGCCAGCAGCTTGGAGGACTCCTATGACGATGAGCAGTTCTTC. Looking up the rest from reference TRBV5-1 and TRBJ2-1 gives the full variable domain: KAGVTQTPRYLIKTRGQQVTLSCSPISGHRSVSWYQQTPGQGLQFLFEYFSETQRNKGNFPGRFSGRQFSNSRSEMNVSTLELGDSALYLCASSLEDSYDDEQFFGPGTRLTVL.

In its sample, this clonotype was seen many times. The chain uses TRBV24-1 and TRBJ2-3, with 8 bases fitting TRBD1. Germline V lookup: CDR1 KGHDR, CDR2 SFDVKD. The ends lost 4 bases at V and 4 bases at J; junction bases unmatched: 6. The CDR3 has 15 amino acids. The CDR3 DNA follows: TGTGCCACCAGTGACCCCGGGACAGGATCAGATACGCAGTATTTT. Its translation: CATSDPGTGSDTQYF.

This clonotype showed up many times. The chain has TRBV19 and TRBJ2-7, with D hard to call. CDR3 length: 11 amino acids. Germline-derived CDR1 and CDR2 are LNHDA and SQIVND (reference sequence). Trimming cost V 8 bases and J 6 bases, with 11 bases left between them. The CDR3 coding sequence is TGTGCCAGTTCATGGGGAATCGAGCAGTACTTC. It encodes CASSWGIEQYF.

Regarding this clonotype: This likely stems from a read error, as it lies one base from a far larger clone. The CDR3: CASSLPRDALTTGAFF. CDR3 nucleotide sequence: TGTGCCAGCAGCTTGCCCAGGGACGCCCTCACCACTGGAGCTTTCTTT. V and J are TRBV5-8 and TRBJ1-1; weak D call: TRBD1 (5 bases). Germline V gene sequence: CDR1 SGHTS, CDR2 YDEGEE. This CDR3 comprises 16 residues.

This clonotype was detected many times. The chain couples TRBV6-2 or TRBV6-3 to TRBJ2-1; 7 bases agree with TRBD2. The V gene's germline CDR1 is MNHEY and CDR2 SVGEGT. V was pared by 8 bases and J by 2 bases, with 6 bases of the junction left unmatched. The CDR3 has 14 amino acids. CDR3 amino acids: CASWGLAAYNEQFF. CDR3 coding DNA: TGTGCCAGCTGGGGTCTAGCGGCCTACAATGAGCAGTTCTTC.

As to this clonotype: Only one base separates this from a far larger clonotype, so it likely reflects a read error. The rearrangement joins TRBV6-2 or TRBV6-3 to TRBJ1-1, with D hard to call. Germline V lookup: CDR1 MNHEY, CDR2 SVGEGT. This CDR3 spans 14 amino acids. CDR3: CASSEGDMNTEAYF. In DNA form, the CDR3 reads TGTGCCAGCAGTGAAGGAGATATGAACACTGAAGCTTACTTT.

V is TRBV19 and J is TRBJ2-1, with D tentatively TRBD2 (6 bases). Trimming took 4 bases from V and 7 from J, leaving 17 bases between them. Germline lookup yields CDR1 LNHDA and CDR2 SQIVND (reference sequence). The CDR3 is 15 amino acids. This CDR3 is CASSTRWEVGNEQFF. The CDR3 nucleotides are TGTGCCAGTAGTACCCGTTGGGAGGTGGGGAATGAGCAGTTCTTC.

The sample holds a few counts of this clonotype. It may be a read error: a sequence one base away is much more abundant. The CDR3 DNA reads TGCGCCAGCAGCTTGAGCAGGGGAGCCTCCTACGAGCAGCACTTC. This translates into CASSLSRGASYEQHF. The chain links TRBV5-1 to TRBJ2-7; tentatively, D is TRBD1 (6 bases). There are 15 residues in the CDR3. CDR1 SGHRS and CDR2 YFSETQ come from the germline V gene.

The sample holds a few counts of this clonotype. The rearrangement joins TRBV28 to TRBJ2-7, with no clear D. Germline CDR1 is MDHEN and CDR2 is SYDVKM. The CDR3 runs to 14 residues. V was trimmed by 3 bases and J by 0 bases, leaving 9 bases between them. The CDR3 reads CASSFADSSYEQYF. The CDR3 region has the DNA TGTGCCAGCAGTTTTGCGGATAGCTCCTACGAGCAGTACTTC.

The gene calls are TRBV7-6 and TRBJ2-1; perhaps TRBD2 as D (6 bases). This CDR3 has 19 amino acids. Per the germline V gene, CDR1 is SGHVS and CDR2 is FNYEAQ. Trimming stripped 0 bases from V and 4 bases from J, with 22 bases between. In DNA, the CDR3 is TGTGCCAGCAGCTTAGCGCCCCCCGCGGTGATAGCGGCATACAATGAGCAGTTCTTC. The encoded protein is CASSLAPPAVIAAYNEQFF.

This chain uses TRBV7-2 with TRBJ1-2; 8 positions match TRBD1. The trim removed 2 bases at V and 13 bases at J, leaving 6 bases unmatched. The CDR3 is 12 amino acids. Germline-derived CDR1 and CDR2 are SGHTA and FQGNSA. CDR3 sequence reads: CASSLQGQESTF. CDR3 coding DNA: TGTGCCAGCAGCTTACAGGGACAGGAGAGCACCTTC.

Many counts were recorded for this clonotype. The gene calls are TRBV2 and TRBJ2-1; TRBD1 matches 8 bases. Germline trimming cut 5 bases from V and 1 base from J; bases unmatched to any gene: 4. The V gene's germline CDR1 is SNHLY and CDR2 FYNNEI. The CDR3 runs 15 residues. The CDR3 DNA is TGTGCCAGCAGTTCTCAGGGGGCATCCTACAATGAGCAGTTCTTC. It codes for CASSSQGASYNEQFF.

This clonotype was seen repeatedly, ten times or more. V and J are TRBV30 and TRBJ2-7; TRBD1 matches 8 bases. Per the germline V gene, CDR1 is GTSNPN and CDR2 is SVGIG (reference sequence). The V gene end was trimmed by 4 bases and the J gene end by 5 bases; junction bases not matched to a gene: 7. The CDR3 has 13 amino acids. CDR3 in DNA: TGTGCCTGGATACGGACAGGGTTGCACGAGCAGTACTTC. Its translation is CAWIRTGLHEQYF.

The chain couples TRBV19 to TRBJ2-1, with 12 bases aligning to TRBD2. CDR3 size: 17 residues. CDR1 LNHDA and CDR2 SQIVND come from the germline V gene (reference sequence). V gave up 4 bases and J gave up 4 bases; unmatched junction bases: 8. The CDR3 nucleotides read TGTGCCAGTAGTACCTACCCGACTAGCGGGGGTTACAATGAGCAGTTCTTC. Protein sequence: CASSTYPTSGGYNEQFF.

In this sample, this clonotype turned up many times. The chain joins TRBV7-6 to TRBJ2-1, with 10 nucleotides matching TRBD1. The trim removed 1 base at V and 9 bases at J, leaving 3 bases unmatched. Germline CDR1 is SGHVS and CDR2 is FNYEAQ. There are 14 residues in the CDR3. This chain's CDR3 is CASSLGTGGIEQFF. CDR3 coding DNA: TGTGCCAGCAGCTTAGGGACAGGGGGGATTGAGCAGTTCTTC. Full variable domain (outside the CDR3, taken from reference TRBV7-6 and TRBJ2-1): GAGVSQSPRYKVTKRGQDVALRCDPISGHVSLYWYRQALGQGPEFLTYFNYEAQQDKSGLPNDRFSAERPEGSISTLTIQRTEQRDSAMYRCASSLGTGGIEQFFGPGTRLTVL.

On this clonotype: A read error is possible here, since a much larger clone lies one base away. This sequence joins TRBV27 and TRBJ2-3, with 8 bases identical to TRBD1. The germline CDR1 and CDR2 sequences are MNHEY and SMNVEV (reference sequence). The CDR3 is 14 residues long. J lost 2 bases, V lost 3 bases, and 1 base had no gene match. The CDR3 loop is CASSFRGPTDTQYF. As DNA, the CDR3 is TGTGCCAGCAGTTTCAGGGGGCCCACAGATACGCAGTATTTT.

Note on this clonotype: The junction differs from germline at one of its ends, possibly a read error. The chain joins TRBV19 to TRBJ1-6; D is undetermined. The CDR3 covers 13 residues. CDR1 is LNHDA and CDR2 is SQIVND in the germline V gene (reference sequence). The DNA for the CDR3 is TGTGCCGGTAGTATGGGGAATAATTCATCCCTCCACTTT. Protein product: CAGSMGNNSSLHF.

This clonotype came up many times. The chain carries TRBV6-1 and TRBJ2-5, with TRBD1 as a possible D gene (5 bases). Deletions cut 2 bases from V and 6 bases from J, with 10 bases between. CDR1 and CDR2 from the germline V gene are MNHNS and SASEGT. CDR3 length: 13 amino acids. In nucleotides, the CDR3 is TGTGCCAGCAGTGAAAGGGGATCGAAGACCCAGTACTTC. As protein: CASSERGSKTQYF.

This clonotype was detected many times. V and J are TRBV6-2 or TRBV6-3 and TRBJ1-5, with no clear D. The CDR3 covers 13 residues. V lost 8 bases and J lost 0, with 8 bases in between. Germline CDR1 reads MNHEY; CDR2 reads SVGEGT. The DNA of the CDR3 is TGTGCCAGCGAGGACCATAGCAATCAGCCCCAGCATTTT. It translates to CASEDHSNQPQHF.

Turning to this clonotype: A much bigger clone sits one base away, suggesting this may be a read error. Written as DNA, the CDR3 is TGCAGCGTTGTTGACAGGAAAACCCGGAACACTGAAGCTTCCTTT. It codes for CSVVDRKTRNTEASF. The chain couples TRBV29-1 to TRBJ1-1, with D possibly TRBD1 on 6 matching bases. CDR1 SQVTM and CDR2 ANQGSEA come from the germline V gene. The CDR3 has 15 residues.

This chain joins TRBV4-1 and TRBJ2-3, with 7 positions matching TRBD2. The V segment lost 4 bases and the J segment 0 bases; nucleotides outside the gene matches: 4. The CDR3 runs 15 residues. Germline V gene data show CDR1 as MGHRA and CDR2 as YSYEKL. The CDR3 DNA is TGCGCCAGCAGCCCCGGGAGGTCTAGCACAGATACGCAGTATTTT. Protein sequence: CASSPGRSSTDTQYF.

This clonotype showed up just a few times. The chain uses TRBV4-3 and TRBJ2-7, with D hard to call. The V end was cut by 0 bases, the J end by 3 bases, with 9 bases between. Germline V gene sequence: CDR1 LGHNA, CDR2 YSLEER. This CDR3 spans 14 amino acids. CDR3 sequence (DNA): TGCGCCAGCAGCCAAGACTGGCGGAACTACGAGCAGTACTTC. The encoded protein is CASSQDWRNYEQYF.

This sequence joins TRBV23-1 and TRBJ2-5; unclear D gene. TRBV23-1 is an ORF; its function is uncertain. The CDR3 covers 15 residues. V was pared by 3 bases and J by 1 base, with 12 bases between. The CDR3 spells CASSQLSRPQETQYF. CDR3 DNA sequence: TGCGCCAGCAGTCAGCTGAGCAGGCCCCAAGAGACCCAGTACTTC.

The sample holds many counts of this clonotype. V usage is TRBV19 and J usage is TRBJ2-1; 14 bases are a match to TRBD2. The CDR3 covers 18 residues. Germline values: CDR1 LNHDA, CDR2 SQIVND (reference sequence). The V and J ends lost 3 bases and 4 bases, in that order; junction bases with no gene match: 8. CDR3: CASSIRLAGGPAYNEQFF. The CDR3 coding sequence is TGTGCCAGTAGTATCCGACTAGCGGGAGGGCCTGCATACAATGAGCAGTTCTTC.